Below are 21 T cell receptor beta chains sequenced from a single sample in a study of CD8 T cells in Susac syndrome. It was with random hexamers that about 0.45 to 1 ug RNA was reverse transcribed. From the immunoSEQ multiplex PCR reads, TCRdb called clonotypes with MiXCR, one entry per CDR3 protein. The table includes some 400,000 distinct CDR3 sequences, approximately 85% detected once. Sequencing was carried out using CD8+ T cells from PBMCs. These receptors originate from a human donor with multiple sclerosis.

This clonotype was observed once. The rearrangement uses TRBV6-5 and TRBJ2-3; tentative D call: TRBD2 (6 bases). V dropped 0 bases and J dropped 2 bases, with 15 bases sitting between them. Germline V gives CDR1 MNHEY, CDR2 SVGAGI. This CDR3 is 17 amino acids long. The CDR3 is CASSYSKMGGNTDTQYF. The CDR3 DNA reads as TGTGCCAGCAGTTACTCGAAAATGGGAGGTAACACAGATACGCAGTATTTT.

This clonotype was detected once. The V gene is TRBV5-1, the J gene TRBJ1-2; D gene uncertain. The CDR3 totals 13 residues. V lost 2 bases and J lost 0, with 5 bases in between. From germline, CDR1 is SGHRS and CDR2 YFSETQ. CDR3 amino acids: CASSFYTNYGYTF. The CDR3 DNA sequence: TGCGCCAGCAGCTTCTATACTAACTATGGCTACACCTTC.

This chain uses TRBV6-2 or TRBV6-3 with TRBJ2-1, with D unclear. The V gene's germline CDR1 is MNHEY and CDR2 SVGEGT. Between the trimmed V and J ends, which lost 5 bases and 10 bases, there was a span of 15 bases. CDR3 length: 13 residues. The CDR3 is CASSNGLRAEQFF. The CDR3 DNA is TGTGCCAGCAGTAATGGTTTGAGAGCGGAGCAGTTCTTC.

Here the CDR3 reads CASSLPQSGETQYF. In nucleotides, the CDR3 is TGTGCCAGCAGTTTGCCCCAAAGCGGGGAGACCCAGTACTTC. The rearrangement joins TRBV28 to TRBJ2-5, with D possibly matching TRBD2 (6 bases). Germline loops: CDR1 MDHEN, CDR2 SYDVKM. The CDR3 sequence is 14 residues long. V dropped 3 bases and J dropped 5 bases, with 13 bases sitting between them.

The V and J genes are TRBV27 and TRBJ2-1; a possible D gene is TRBD2 (5 bases). Trimming shortened V by 2 bases and J by 0 bases, and 8 bases separated the two germline ends. CDR1 and CDR2 from the germline V gene are MNHEY and SMNVEV (reference sequence). The CDR3 is made up of 15 amino acids. This chain's CDR3 is CASSLLSGSYNEQFF. CDR3 bases: TGTGCCAGCAGTTTACTCAGCGGCTCCTACAATGAGCAGTTCTTC.

The rearrangement uses TRBV10-1 and TRBJ2-1, with D possibly being TRBD1 (6 bases). Germline CDR1 and CDR2: WNHNN and SYGVQD (reference sequence). The CDR3 covers 14 residues. Trimming pared 3 bases from V and 3 bases from J, leaving 9 bases between. In DNA form, the CDR3 reads TGCGCCAGCAGTGAACCAGGGGTCTACAATGAGCAGTTCTTC. It yields the protein CASSEPGVYNEQFF.

The J gene is TRBJ1-1, the V gene TRBV4-1; tentative D call: TRBD1 (6 bases). Germline V lookup: CDR1 MGHRA, CDR2 YSYEKL. This CDR3 has 16 residues. Trimming stripped 8 bases from V and 0 bases from J, with 19 bases between. The CDR3 nucleotides are TGCGCCAGCTCCCCAGGGGCGTCCGGATTGAACACTGAAGCTTTCTTT. Translating it yields CASSPGASGLNTEAFF.

The rearrangement links TRBV27 to TRBJ1-5; D gene ambiguous. The V and J ends lost 1 base and 3 bases respectively, with 4 bases between them. Germline CDR1 MNHEY, CDR2 SMNVEV (reference sequence). This CDR3 contains 13 residues. CDR3 nucleotides: TGTGCCAGCAGTTTATACACCAATCAGCCCCAGCATTTT. Its protein product is CASSLYTNQPQHF.

The chain combines TRBV19 with TRBJ1-1; tentatively, D is TRBD1 (6 bases). Germline V lookup: CDR1 LNHDA, CDR2 SQIVND (reference sequence). The CDR3 consists of 13 residues. V shed 9 bases and J shed 4 bases, with 15 bases lying between them. The CDR3 nucleotides are TGTGCCAGCGCGCAGGGGTGGTCCACTGAAGCTTTCTTT. Its translation is CASAQGWSTEAFF.

Regarding this clonotype: One junction end does not reproduce the germline sequence, and a read error may be involved. This rearrangement joins TRBV12-3 or TRBV12-4 to TRBJ1-1, with 7 bases fitting TRBD1. The CDR3 sequence is 12 residues long. The CDR3 loop reads CASRMTGPEAFF. The CDR3 bases are TGTGCCAGCAGAATGACAGGGCCTGAGGCTTTCTTT.

This chain uses TRBV30 with TRBJ1-1; 7 bases fit TRBD1. Germline V gene data show CDR1 as GTSNPN and CDR2 as SVGIG (reference sequence). This CDR3 spans 13 amino acids. After removal of 5 bases from V and 7 bases from J, the junction contained 10 bases not matched to a gene. CDR3 sequence: CAWGDSGTSEAFF. CDR3 nucleotide sequence: TGTGCCTGGGGGGACAGCGGAACAAGTGAAGCTTTCTTT.

J is TRBJ2-3 and V is TRBV18; possible D gene TRBD2, 6 bases. CDR1 is KGHSH, CDR2 LQKENI, per germline. Trimming took 6 bases from V and 5 from J, leaving 21 bases between them. This CDR3 spans 16 amino acids. DNA for the CDR3: TGTGCCAGCTCCCCCAATCTGGGCCTGGGGGGAGATACGCAGTATTTT. Its protein product is CASSPNLGLGGDTQYF.

The chain is built from TRBV20-1 and TRBJ2-7, with D unclear. The CDR3 is 15 residues long. Deletions cut 0 bases from V and 0 bases from J, with 12 bases between. The germline CDR1 and CDR2 sequences are DFQATT and SNEGSKA (reference sequence). The CDR3 bases are TGCAGTGCTAGAGAAAAGGAGTGGGCCTCCTACGAGCAGTACTTC. Encoded protein: CSAREKEWASYEQYF.

V gene TRBV7-9 combines with J gene TRBJ2-7; D is perhaps TRBD1 or TRBD2 (5 bases each). This CDR3 is built from 11 residues. Per germline, CDR1 SEHNR and CDR2 FQNEAQ (reference sequence). With 5 bases removed from V and 6 bases from J, the gap between germline ends came to 8 bases. CDR3 DNA sequence: TGTGCCAGCAGCACGAGGGGCGAGCAGTACTTC. It codes for CASSTRGEQYF.

This clonotype was seen only a few times. V gene TRBV4-1 combines with J gene TRBJ2-7; 7 bases map to TRBD2. Germline CDR1 reads MGHRA; CDR2 reads YSYEKL. This CDR3 is built from 16 residues. The V segment lost 3 bases and the J segment 2 bases; nucleotides outside the gene matches: 10. CDR3 sequence: CASSQGRASGTYEQYF. CDR3 coding DNA: TGCGCCAGCAGCCAGGGGCGGGCTAGCGGCACCTACGAGCAGTACTTC.

The chain couples TRBV7-9 to TRBJ2-7, with 7 bases aligning to TRBD1. V lost 5 bases, J lost 2 bases, and 9 bases stayed unmatched. Germline V CDR1 and CDR2: SEHNR, FQNEAQ (reference sequence). The CDR3 sequence is 15 residues long. The CDR3 spells CASSHTGARTYEQYF. CDR3 DNA: TGTGCCAGCAGCCATACAGGGGCACGTACCTACGAGCAGTACTTC.

The J gene is TRBJ2-2, the V gene TRBV9; TRBD1 aligns across 9 bases. V was clipped by 3 bases and J by 3 bases; unmatched bases: 3. Per germline, CDR1 SGDLS and CDR2 YYNGEE. The CDR3 has 15 amino acids. CDR3 coding DNA: TGTGCCAGCAGCGAGGACAGGGGTTACACCGGGGAGCTGTTTTTT. Translated: CASSEDRGYTGELFF.

The V call is TRBV29-1, the J call TRBJ1-2, with 10 bases lining up with TRBD1. Germline values: CDR1 SQVTM, CDR2 ANQGSEA. V trimming: 7 bases; J trimming: 4 bases; junction bases outside the gene matches: 12. CDR3 length equals 15 residues. DNA of the CDR3: TGCAGCGCGCCGGGGACAGGGGAATGGAGCTATGGCTACACCTTC. It yields the protein CSAPGTGEWSYGYTF.

This rearrangement joins TRBV12-3 or TRBV12-4 to TRBJ1-3; D unclear. CDR3 length equals 15 residues. V lost 7 bases and J lost 4, with 17 bases in between. The chain's CDR3 is CASIRPLEAGNTIYF. CDR3 sequence (DNA): TGTGCCAGCATCCGTCCCCTGGAGGCCGGAAACACCATATATTTT.

The genes are TRBV13 and TRBJ1-1; no reliable D call. The germline CDR1 and CDR2 sequences are PRHDT and FYEKMQ (reference sequence). The CDR3 totals 15 residues. V gave up 5 bases and J gave up 1 base, with 14 bases separating them. The CDR3 region has the DNA TGTGCCAGCAGCCCCTCCGGGGTTGGGAACACTGAAGCTTTCTTT. Translated: CASSPSGVGNTEAFF.

This chain uses TRBV14 with TRBJ1-2; no clear D gene. Trimming shortened V by 1 base and J by 4 bases, and 13 bases separated the two germline ends. Germline V gene lookup returns CDR1 SGHDN and CDR2 FVKESK. The CDR3 loop spans 15 amino acids. The DNA of the CDR3 is TGTGCCAGCAGCCAAGTTATAGGGCTCAGCTATGGCTACACCTTC. Translating gives CASSQVIGLSYGYTF.